This T cell receptor (beta chain) was obtained from a study of T cell responses to AZD1222 COVID-19 vaccine. Broader study findings: Spike-specific TCR breadth and depth went up after people got two AZD1222 doses. Donors were mostly white British, more females; clonal diversity possibly underestimated. Repertoire sampling occurred only after the peak T cell response.

The table came from immunoSEQ multiplex PCR; TCRdb's copy has only in-frame clones and leaves some out. The sample includes fewer than 120,000 clones, about nine tenths seen only once; the top ten take around 1.7%. Germline V gene sequence: CDR1 KGHSH, CDR2 LQKENI. V lost 2 bases and J 9 bases, leaving 20 bases between the germline ends. This CDR3 has 15 residues. On this clone itself: The antigen is not known.

The material was peripheral blood, obtained on day 0 of AZD1222 vaccination. V is TRBV18 and J is TRBJ2-7; D possibly corresponds to TRBD1 (6 bases). This TCR came from an adult in good health. As DNA, the CDR3 is TGTGCCAGCTCACCAAGCCTGGACAGAACTACGTCGCAGTACTTC. Its translation: CASSPSLDRTTSQYF.